This entry concerns a single T cell receptor beta chain. These data come from a study of T cells after posttransplantation cyclophosphamide. V was cut by 6 bases and J by 9 bases, with 15 bases left in between. CDR3 length: 13 amino acids. Germline loops: CDR1 SNHLY, CDR2 FYNNEI. This table comes from immunoSEQ multiplex PCR, and its TCRdb copy is limited to in-frame clones, with some not included. The data hold fewer than 25,000 clones, with approximately 87% observed a single time. Cyclophosphamide on days +3 and +4 followed busulfan-fludarabine conditioning and a marrow graft. The sample consisted of PBMCs, taken after allogeneic stem cell transplant with posttransplant cyclophosphamide. The source is a female patient aged 30-39 years who received an allogeneic stem cell transplant from an unrelated donor, was CMV-positive, and had no GVHD. The graft donor may account for some of the T cells. The V call is TRBV2, the J call TRBJ2-1; the D is unclear. The CDR3 loop is CASRLSLAAEQFF. CDR3 nucleotides: TGTGCCAGCAGGTTGAGCTTAGCCGCTGAGCAGTTCTTC.